Below are 23 T cell receptor beta chains sequenced from a single sample in a study of beta chain features in type 1 diabetes. Every bit of the isolated RNA underwent reverse transcription, so sequencing read expressed TCRB transcripts. Sequencing used immunoSEQ multiplex PCR; TCRdb keeps in-frame clones, though not all of them. The sample has approximately 84,000 clones, roughly 30% seen once. Material for sequencing was stem cell memory CD4+ T cells from blood. The source of these receptors is a woman younger than 30 in good health.

This clone occurred a few times. The J gene is TRBJ2-3, the V gene TRBV11-2; 7 bases align to TRBD1. Germline assignment: CDR1 SGHAT and CDR2 FQNNGV. The length of the CDR3 is 17 residues. V lost 1 base and J lost 2; bases outside the gene matches: 9. The CDR3 loop reads CASSLGPGQTSTDTQYF. CDR3 sequence (DNA): TGTGCCAGCAGCTTAGGGCCGGGACAGACCTCCACAGATACGCAGTATTTT. The complete variable domain, with remaining parts taken from reference TRBV11-2 and TRBJ2-3, reads EAGVAQSPRYKIIEKRQSVAFWCNPISGHATLYWYQQILGQGPKLLIQFQNNGVVDDSQLPKDRFSAERLKGVDSTLKIQPAKLEDSAVYLCASSLGPGQTSTDTQYFGPGTRLTVL.

The chain uses TRBV7-2 and TRBJ1-3, with 8 nucleotides matching TRBD1. The junction had 4 bases not matched to a gene; V was cut back by 4 bases and J by 2 bases. Germline CDR1 and CDR2: SGHTA and FQGNSA. The length of the CDR3 is 15 residues. The CDR3 here is CASSSGGFTGNTIYF. CDR3 nucleotides: TGTGCCAGCAGCTCAGGGGGCTTTACTGGAAACACCATATATTTT.

The chain carries TRBV18 and TRBJ1-2; TRBD1 matches 9 bases. CDR1 KGHSH and CDR2 LQKENI come from the germline V gene. Trimming took 3 bases from V and 5 from J; bases not matched to a gene: 7. CDR3 length equals 15 residues. The CDR3 region is CASSPALGTGYGYTF. In nucleotides, the CDR3 is TGTGCCAGCTCACCGGCGTTAGGGACAGGGTATGGCTACACCTTC.

The J gene is TRBJ2-5, the V gene TRBV7-2, with D maybe TRBD2 (6 bases). Germline V gene data show CDR1 as SGHTA and CDR2 as FQGNSA. Trimming cost V 6 bases and J 3 bases, with 17 bases left between them. CDR3 length: 15 residues. CDR3 DNA: TGTGCCAGCAGTCTAGGGCGGGGCCGTAAAGAGACCCAGTACTTC. This encodes CASSLGRGRKETQYF.

The genes are TRBV27 and TRBJ2-3; 10 nucleotides line up with TRBD2. Germline CDR1 reads MNHEY; CDR2 reads SMNVEV (reference sequence). The CDR3 has 15 residues. Trimming at V came to 5 bases and at J to 2 bases, leaving 4 bases not matched to a gene. The CDR3: CASSLGLANTDTQYF. The CDR3 DNA reads as TGTGCCAGCAGTCTGGGACTAGCGAACACAGATACGCAGTATTTT.

The chain carries TRBV9 and TRBJ1-1; no reliable D call. Germline CDR1 SGDLS, CDR2 YYNGEE. The CDR3 is 13 amino acids. Deletions cut 0 bases from V and 1 base from J, with 4 bases between. The CDR3 bases are TGTGCCAGCAGCGTAGCCGGGAACACTGAAGCTTTCTTT. Translating gives CASSVAGNTEAFF.

The J gene is TRBJ1-3, the V gene TRBV19; D gene uncertain. The CDR3 has 19 amino acids. Germline V gene sequence: CDR1 LNHDA, CDR2 SQIVND (reference sequence). The V end was cut by 0 bases, the J end by 0 bases, with 18 bases between. The CDR3 nucleotides are TGTGCCAGTAGTATAGATCCTGTCCCCGCGGCCTACTCTGGAAACACCATATATTTT. Translating gives CASSIDPVPAAYSGNTIYF.

The chain employs TRBV13 and TRBJ1-1, with D possibly TRBD1 on 6 matching bases. Trimming took off 1 base at V and 3 bases at J, with 24 bases between the two ends. CDR1 is PRHDT, CDR2 FYEKMQ, per germline (reference sequence). CDR3 length: 19 residues. CDR3 nucleotides: TGTGCCAGCAGCTTAGAAGGTTTCGGCACAACTCAGGGGTACACTGAAGCTTTCTTT. This gives the protein CASSLEGFGTTQGYTEAFF.

DNA for the CDR3: TGTGCCAGTAGTATTATCAGGACACAGGTCAACACCGGGGAGCTGTTTTTT. Protein product: CASSIIRTQVNTGELFF. The gene calls are TRBV19 and TRBJ2-2, with D possibly matching TRBD1 (5 bases). V shed 3 bases and J shed 2 bases, with 16 bases lying between them. The CDR3 has 17 residues. From germline, CDR1 is LNHDA and CDR2 SQIVND (reference sequence).

The rearrangement joins TRBV7-9 to TRBJ2-3; possibly TRBD1 for D (5 bases). Germline CDR1 is SEHNR and CDR2 is FQNEAQ (reference sequence). Trimming removed 2 bases at V and 2 bases at J, with 11 bases between. This CDR3 is 15 amino acids long. DNA for the CDR3: TGTGCCAGCAGCTTATTAGGGGCTAACACAGATACGCAGTATTTT. Protein sequence: CASSLLGANTDTQYF.

This clone appeared a few times. The rearrangement joins TRBV6-5 to TRBJ2-1; the match to TRBD2 covers 7 bases. The CDR3 has 14 amino acids. V lost 7 bases and J lost 6; bases outside the gene matches: 9. Germline values: CDR1 MNHEY, CDR2 SVGAGI. In DNA form, the CDR3 reads TGTGCCAGCAAAAAGGCGGGAGAAGGCAATGAGCAGTTCTTC. Its protein is CASKKAGEGNEQFF.

The chain combines TRBV5-1 with TRBJ1-2; 9 positions match TRBD1. The CDR3 totals 14 residues. V lost 4 bases to trimming and J lost 5 bases; unmatched junction nucleotides: 6. In germline, CDR1 is SGHRS, CDR2 YFSETQ. Written as DNA, the CDR3 is TGCGCCAGCAGCAACGGGGACAGGGATTATGGCTACACCTTC. It is translated as CASSNGDRDYGYTF.

This clone has more than one count but fewer than ten. The CDR3 DNA sequence: TGTGCCAGCTCACCAGAGAAGGGGGCAAATGAAGCTTTCTTT. This encodes CASSPEKGANEAFF. V and J are TRBV18 and TRBJ1-1; TRBD1 matches 7 bases. Trimming removed 2 bases from V and 7 bases from J; junction bases left unmatched: 7. The CDR3 length is 14 residues. The germline gives CDR1 KGHSH, CDR2 LQKENI. Using reference TRBV18 and TRBJ1-1 for the parts outside the CDR3, the full variable domain is NAGVMQNPRHLVRRRGQEARLRCSPMKGHSHVYWYRQLPEEGLKFMVYLQKENIIDESGMPKERFSAEFPKEGPSILRIQQVVRGDSAAYFCASSPEKGANEAFFGQGTRLTVV.

This rearrangement joins TRBV7-8 to TRBJ1-2, with D perhaps matching TRBD1 (5 bases). The CDR3 has 13 residues. V dropped 2 bases and J dropped 7 bases, with 11 bases sitting between them. CDR1 is SGHVS and CDR2 is FQNEAQ in the germline V gene. The CDR3 here is CASSLRGLSGYTF. The CDR3 coding sequence is TGTGCCAGCAGCTTAAGGGGTCTCTCTGGCTACACCTTC.

The chain couples TRBV5-1 to TRBJ2-1, with 11 bases that match TRBD2. The germline V gene encodes CDR1 SGHRS and CDR2 YFSETQ. The CDR3 extends over 16 amino acids. Trimming took 4 bases from V and 3 from J; bases not matched to a gene: 6. The CDR3 protein is CASSPNLAGGYNEQFF. The CDR3, as DNA: TGCGCCAGCAGCCCCAACCTAGCGGGGGGCTACAATGAGCAGTTCTTC.

The V call is TRBV25-1, the J call TRBJ1-4, with a tentative D call TRBD1 (5 bases). The CDR3 has 16 amino acids. V lost 5 bases and J 3 bases, leaving 16 bases between the germline ends. The germline V gene has CDR1 MGHDK and CDR2 SYGVNS. The CDR3 spells CASSPERGASNEKLFF. CDR3 sequence (DNA): TGTGCCAGCAGTCCTGAAAGGGGTGCATCTAATGAAAAACTGTTTTTT.

The rearrangement links TRBV27 to TRBJ2-7, with 10 bases lining up with TRBD1. Germline V CDR1 and CDR2: MNHEY, SMNVEV (reference sequence). This CDR3 has 12 amino acids. The trim removed 5 bases at V and 6 bases at J, leaving 1 base unmatched. The CDR3 DNA reads as TGTGCCAGCAGTCGGACAGGGGGCGAGCAGTACTTC. This translates into CASSRTGGEQYF.

In its sample, this clone was seen a few times. This chain joins TRBV14 and TRBJ1-2, with D perhaps TRBD1 (5 bases). V lost 4 bases to trimming and J lost 5 bases, with 11 bases between them. This CDR3 contains 13 residues. Germline V gene lookup returns CDR1 SGHDN and CDR2 FVKESK. In nucleotides, the CDR3 is TGTGCCAGCAGCCGCGGGACGGATTATGGCTACACCTTC. This gives the protein CASSRGTDYGYTF.

The V gene is TRBV5-6, the J gene TRBJ1-1; weak D call: TRBD1 (6 bases). Trimming stripped 3 bases from V and 7 bases from J, with 16 bases between. Looked up from germline, CDR1 is SGHDT and CDR2 is YYEEEE. CDR3 length: 14 amino acids. As DNA, the CDR3 is TGTGCCAGCAGCTCCCCTCAGGGGTTTGATGAAGCTTTCTTT. Amino acid sequence: CASSSPQGFDEAFF.

This clone was counted between two and nine times. CDR3 sequence (DNA): TGTGCCTGGAGTGTCCAGACAGGCTACGAGCAGTACTTC. Translating gives CAWSVQTGYEQYF. The rearrangement uses TRBV30 and TRBJ2-7; tentatively, D is TRBD1 (6 bases). This CDR3 has 13 amino acids. The germline gives CDR1 GTSNPN, CDR2 SVGIG (reference sequence). Trimming removed 0 bases at V and 3 bases at J, with 9 bases between.

The CDR3 region has the DNA TGTGCCAGCAGTGAAGGAACCAGGGGCGAAGATGAAGCTTTCTTT. It translates to CASSEGTRGEDEAFF. The chain joins TRBV2 to TRBJ1-1; D is possibly TRBD1 (6 bases). This CDR3 spans 15 amino acids. Trimming shortened V by 1 base and J by 7 bases, and 16 bases separated the two germline ends. CDR1 is SNHLY, CDR2 FYNNEI, per germline.

This clone came up a few times. This chain joins TRBV7-2 and TRBJ2-7; 9 nucleotides align to TRBD1. Trimming cost V 5 bases and J 0 bases; bases outside gene matches: 5. Germline V gene data show CDR1 as SGHTA and CDR2 as FQGNSA. The CDR3 covers 15 residues. CDR3 residues: CASSRMGQGSYEQYF. The CDR3 DNA is TGTGCCAGCAGCCGTATGGGACAGGGCTCCTACGAGCAGTACTTC.

The gene calls are TRBV18 and TRBJ2-4, with 7 bases lining up with TRBD1. V shed 0 bases and J 0 bases; nucleotides not matched to a gene: 5. Germline V gene lookup returns CDR1 KGHSH and CDR2 LQKENI. The CDR3 sequence is 17 residues long. The CDR3 DNA reads TGTGCCAGCTCACCACCCGGGGACAGACTAGCCAAAAACATTCAGTACTTC. Translating it yields CASSPPGDRLAKNIQYF. The entire variable domain, with the rest obtained from reference TRBV18 and TRBJ2-4, is as follows: NAGVMQNPRHLVRRRGQEARLRCSPMKGHSHVYWYRQLPEEGLKFMVYLQKENIIDESGMPKERFSAEFPKEGPSILRIQQVVRGDSAAYFCASSPPGDRLAKNIQYFGAGTRLSVL.